Included here is one T cell receptor (beta chain) sequence, with context. The antigen remains undetermined. The record originates from a study of T cell responses to AZD1222 COVID-19 vaccine. The CDR3 spans 13 residues. Trimming shortened V by 4 bases and J by 0 bases, and 10 bases separated the two germline ends. CDR1 SQVTM and CDR2 ANQGSEA come from the germline V gene. Some clones are missing from TCRdb's copy, which holds only in-frame ones; the method was immunoSEQ multiplex PCR. The table lists approximately 100,000 clones, about 86% of them singletons. Study results and limitations: No repertoire was sampled before or during the peak T cell response, only after it. Vaccine-associated CD4 TCRs ranged over spike, dominating at 160-218 and 743-854. Clonal diversity may have been underestimated in mostly white British donors. Spike-specific TCR breadth and depth went up after people got two AZD1222 doses.

The sequences come from peripheral blood, collected on day 0 of AZD1222 vaccination. The TCR sequence derives from an adult in good health. The rearrangement uses TRBV29-1 and TRBJ2-7; D may be TRBD1 or TRBD2 (5 bases each). The CDR3 bases are TGCAGCGTTGGCCCAGGGAGCTCCTACGAGCAGTACTTC. Translating gives CSVGPGSSYEQYF.